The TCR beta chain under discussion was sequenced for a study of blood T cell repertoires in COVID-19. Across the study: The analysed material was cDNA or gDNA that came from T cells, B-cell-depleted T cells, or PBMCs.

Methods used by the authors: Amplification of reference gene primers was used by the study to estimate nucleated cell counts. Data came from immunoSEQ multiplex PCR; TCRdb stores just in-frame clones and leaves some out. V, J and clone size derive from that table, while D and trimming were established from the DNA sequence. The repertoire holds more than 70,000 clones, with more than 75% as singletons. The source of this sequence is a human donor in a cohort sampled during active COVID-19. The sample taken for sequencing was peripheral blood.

CDR3 nucleotides: TGTGCCAGCAGCCGGACTAGCGGGATCAGCACAGATACGCAGTATTTT. Protein product: CASSRTSGISTDTQYF. V gene TRBV7-2 combines with J gene TRBJ2-3; 12 nucleotides align to TRBD2. The germline gives CDR1 SGHTA, CDR2 FQGNSA. The CDR3 is 16 residues long. The trim removed 5 bases at V and 0 bases at J, leaving 3 bases unmatched.